This TCR beta chain comes out of a study of T cell responses to AZD1222 COVID-19 vaccine. Study-level points and caveats: Mapped onto spike, vaccine-associated CD4 TCRs spanned it and were dominant at 160-218 and 743-854.

Worth noting for this clone: The antigen is unknown.

Here immunoSEQ multiplex PCR was the method, and the copy in TCRdb shows in-frame clones only, minus some. This sample has approximately 150,000 clones, with around 90% found just once. This TCR was sampled from an adult who received the AZD1222 COVID-19 vaccine. The sample was peripheral blood, taken 28 days after the second AZD1222 dose.

The chain's CDR3 is CASSAGHPLEPQHF. The CDR3 DNA sequence: TGTGCCAGTAGTGCGGGACACCCCCTGGAGCCCCAGCATTTT. The chain recombines TRBV19 with TRBJ1-5, with D perhaps TRBD1 (6 bases). Germline V gene lookup returns CDR1 LNHDA and CDR2 SQIVND (reference sequence). Trimming took 5 bases from V and 8 from J, leaving 16 bases between them. CDR3 length equals 14 residues. The full variable domain, rest sourced from reference TRBV19 and TRBJ1-5, is DGGITQSPKYLFRKEGQNVTLSCEQNLNHDAMYWYRQDPGQGLRLIYYSQIVNDFQKGDIAEGYSVSREKKESFPLTVTSAQKNPTAFYLCASSAGHPLEPQHFGDGTRLSIL.